Below are 13 T cell receptor beta chains sequenced from a single sample in a study of control samples from healthy donors and cancer patients. Repertoires were generated with immunoSEQ multiplex PCR, while TCRdb's copy carries only in-frame clones and drops some. The sample yields around 110,000 clones, more than 75% seen once. Sequencing was done on a sample of blood. The receptors were gathered from a woman aged 70 to 79 in good health.

This rearrangement joins TRBV27 to TRBJ2-1; D ambiguous. Germline V gene sequence: CDR1 MNHEY, CDR2 SMNVEV (reference sequence). Trimming took 4 bases from V and 3 from J, leaving 7 bases between them. CDR3 length: 13 residues. In DNA form, the CDR3 reads TGTGCCAGCAGTTCGGCCGACTACAATGAGCAGTTCTTC. Its translation is CASSSADYNEQFF.

The V and J genes are TRBV4-1 and TRBJ1-2; possible D gene TRBD1, 5 bases. In germline, CDR1 is MGHRA, CDR2 YSYEKL. The V end was cut by 0 bases, the J end by 4 bases, with 9 bases between. The CDR3 extends over 14 amino acids. CDR3 protein: CASSQDAGRYGYTF. The CDR3 coding sequence is TGCGCCAGCAGCCAAGATGCAGGGCGCTATGGCTACACCTTC.

The chain joins TRBV18 to TRBJ1-4, with D maybe TRBD1 (5 bases). The CDR3 contains 15 residues. CDR1 KGHSH and CDR2 LQKENI come from the germline V gene. V was clipped by 1 base and J by 5 bases, with 11 bases between them. The CDR3 protein is CASSPLQGSNEKLFF. CDR3 nucleotide sequence: TGTGCCAGCTCACCACTCCAGGGTTCGAATGAAAAACTGTTTTTT.

J is TRBJ1-1 and V is TRBV23-1; no clear D gene. TRBV23-1 qualifies as an ORF whose function is uncertain. The germline V and J ends were trimmed by 1 base and 0 bases, with 15 bases remaining between them. There are 17 residues in the CDR3. The CDR3 sequence is CASSQLSPGTLNTEAFF. In DNA, the CDR3 is TGCGCCAGCAGTCAATTGAGCCCGGGAACCCTGAACACTGAAGCTTTCTTT.

The gene calls are TRBV6-2 or TRBV6-3 and TRBJ2-1; tentative D call: TRBD1 (5 bases). Trimming took 3 bases from V and 1 from J, leaving 13 bases between them. CDR3 length: 16 amino acids. CDR1 and CDR2 from the germline V gene are MNHEY and SVGEGT. The CDR3 region has the DNA TGTGCCAGCAGTTATGGTCAGGGCCGATCCTACAATGAGCAGTTCTTC. Amino acids: CASSYGQGRSYNEQFF.

The chain recombines TRBV4-3 with TRBJ1-1; D may be TRBD1 (5 bases). Per germline, CDR1 LGHNA and CDR2 YSLEER. V dropped 0 bases and J dropped 2 bases, with 10 bases sitting between them. The CDR3 is 15 residues long. The CDR3 spells CASSQDGHANTEAFF. As DNA, the CDR3 is TGCGCCAGCAGCCAAGATGGACATGCAAACACTGAAGCTTTCTTT.

This clone was observed a single time. CDR3 sequence: CASSRQGSNQPQHF. DNA of the CDR3: TGTGCCAGCAGCAGACAGGGGAGCAATCAGCCCCAGCATTTT. This sequence joins TRBV27 and TRBJ1-5, with 8 bases identical to TRBD1. This CDR3 contains 14 residues. The junction had 2 bases not matched to a gene; V was cut back by 6 bases and J by 1 base. Per the germline V gene, CDR1 is MNHEY and CDR2 is SMNVEV (reference sequence).

The chain employs TRBV11-2 and TRBJ2-1; TRBD1 matches at 7 bases. This CDR3 has 15 amino acids. Looked up from germline, CDR1 is SGHAT and CDR2 is FQNNGV. V was pared by 4 bases and J by 3 bases, with 6 bases of the junction left unmatched. This CDR3 is CASSSPDRVYNEQFF. CDR3 sequence (DNA): TGTGCCAGCAGCTCACCCGACAGGGTCTACAATGAGCAGTTCTTC.

As to this clone: Other DNA sequences from this sample encode an identical CDR3 as well. V gene TRBV7-3 combines with J gene TRBJ2-7; no clear D gene. Germline CDR1 SGHTA, CDR2 FQGTGA. V was clipped by 3 bases and J by 2 bases, with 8 bases between them. The CDR3 sequence is 13 residues long. The CDR3 DNA sequence: TGTGCCAGCAGCTTGGGGAAAACCTACGAGCAGTACTTC. Translating it yields CASSLGKTYEQYF. The entire variable domain, with the rest obtained from reference TRBV7-3 and TRBJ2-7, is as follows: GAGVSQTPSNKVTEKGKYVELRCDPISGHTALYWYRQSLGQGPEFLIYFQGTGAADDSGLPNDRFFAVRPEGSVSTLKIQRTERGDSAVYLCASSLGKTYEQYFGPGTRLTVT.

This clone was observed a single time. The V gene is TRBV5-4, the J gene TRBJ2-3; 8 bases are shared with TRBD1. CDR1 is SGHNT and CDR2 is YYREEE in the germline V gene (reference sequence). The V and J ends lost 3 bases and 2 bases, in that order; junction bases with no gene match: 5. This CDR3 is built from 15 residues. The CDR3 is CASSSRTGTTDTQYF. The DNA of the CDR3 is TGTGCCAGCAGCTCAAGGACAGGGACCACAGATACGCAGTATTTT. The variable domain in full, with the rest retrieved from reference TRBV5-4 and TRBJ2-3, is ETGVTQSPTHLIKTRGQQVTLRCSSQSGHNTVSWYQQALGQGPQFIFQYYREEENGRGNFPPRFSGLQFPNYSSELNVNALELDDSALYLCASSSRTGTTDTQYFGPGTRLTVL.

The chain joins TRBV21-1 to TRBJ1-1; no DNA check was done on the table's D call, TRBD1. TRBV21-1 is termed a pseudogene. The CDR3 is made up of 16 amino acids. CDR3 sequence reads: CASSCLAGTENTEAFF. The CDR3 DNA reads TGTGCCAGCAGCTGCCTCGCCGGGACAGAGAACACTGAAGCTTTCTTT.

This chain joins TRBV11-2 and TRBJ1-1, with 7 positions matching TRBD1. CDR3 length: 13 residues. J lost 4 bases, V lost 5 bases, and 4 bases had no gene match. CDR1 is SGHAT and CDR2 is FQNNGV in the germline V gene. DNA of the CDR3: TGTGCCAGCAGCCGGGACAGTACCACTGAAGCTTTCTTT. It specifies CASSRDSTTEAFF.

V is TRBV19 and J is TRBJ2-7, with 8 nucleotides matching TRBD1. The CDR3 is 16 residues long. Germline CDR1 and CDR2: LNHDA and SQIVND (reference sequence). The V gene end was trimmed by 0 bases and the J gene end by 5 bases; junction bases not matched to a gene: 9. The CDR3 DNA reads TGTGCCAGTAGTATAGATTCTCCCGGACAGGGCGACGAGCAGTACTTC. It specifies CASSIDSPGQGDEQYF.